Described below is a single T cell receptor beta chain sequence and its context. The data belong to a study of blood T cell repertoires in COVID-19. Profiled with immunoSEQ multiplex PCR; TCRdb holds only in-frame clones, not every one. The data hold about 310,000 clones, with around nine tenths observed a single time. Germline lookup yields CDR1 SGHRS and CDR2 YFSETQ. V gave up 0 bases and J gave up 5 bases; unmatched junction bases: 6. There are 16 residues in the CDR3. The receptor comes from a man aged 50-59 years with active or convalescent COVID-19. The V and J genes are TRBV5-1 and TRBJ2-3; 10 positions agree with TRBD2. Material for sequencing was peripheral blood. Here the CDR3 reads CASSLGLAGGQDTQYF. The CDR3 DNA reads as TGCGCCAGCAGCTTGGGATTAGCGGGGGGCCAAGATACGCAGTATTTT.